The entry that follows covers one T cell receptor beta chain sequence. The antigen remains unidentified. The data are from a study of somatic mutations in cytotoxic T cells in rheumatoid arthritis. Study overall: Some V beta antibody-stained T-cell populations were flow-sorted at nearly 100% purity, including V beta1+ cells sequenced for TCRB. Study observations and caveats: A rise in CD8+ clonality with age was seen in rheumatoid arthritis patients but not in healthy controls. Age-matched healthy controls and rheumatoid arthritis patients had CD8+ T-cell clonality that did not differ significantly. The identity of the antigens targeted by the expanded CD8+ clones remained unknown.

Germline V gene lookup returns CDR1 MNHNS and CDR2 SASEGT. Trimming shortened V by 2 bases and J by 3 bases, and 17 bases separated the two germline ends. The CDR3 contains 16 residues. Produced via immunoSEQ multiplex PCR; TCRdb's table is partial and in-frame only. Here the sample spans approximately 20,000 clones, roughly 87% being singletons. The chain employs TRBV6-1 and TRBJ2-7, with D uncertain. This TCR derives from a woman aged 45-59 years in good health. The source material was CD8+ T cells sorted from blood. For the CDR3, the DNA is TGTGCCAGCAGTGAATTTCTAGGACCGACGGTCTACGAGCAGTACTTC. Translating it yields CASSEFLGPTVYEQYF.